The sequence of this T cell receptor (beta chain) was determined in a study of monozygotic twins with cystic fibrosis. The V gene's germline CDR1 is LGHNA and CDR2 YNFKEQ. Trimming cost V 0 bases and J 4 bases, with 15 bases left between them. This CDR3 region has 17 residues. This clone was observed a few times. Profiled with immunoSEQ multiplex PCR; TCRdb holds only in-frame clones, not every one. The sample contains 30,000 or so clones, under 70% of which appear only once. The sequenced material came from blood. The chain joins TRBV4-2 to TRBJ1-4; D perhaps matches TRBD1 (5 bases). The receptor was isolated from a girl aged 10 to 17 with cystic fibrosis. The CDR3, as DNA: TGTGCCAGCAGCCAAGATATGGCACAGGCTCTTAATGAAAAACTGTTTTTT. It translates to CASSQDMAQALNEKLFF.